These T cell receptor beta chains were read from a single sample in a study of cytomegalovirus exposure and HLA in healthy donors. Profiled with immunoSEQ multiplex PCR; TCRdb holds only in-frame clones, not every one. The profile covers 85,000 to 130,000 clones, with about 79% appearing a single time and 0.9% to 1.5% taken by the ten largest. The sequenced material came from PBMCs. These receptors all come from a young woman in good health and CMV-seronegative. CDR3s include the opening cysteine and the closing phenylalanine or tryptophan. A D gene is named only where the DNA matches it firmly. For some rows the clone size is stated as once, few or many, or as a class when expanded; others skip it.

-	TRBV12-2	TRBJ2-5	-	CASRPTTGTRWGETQYF	TGTGCAAGTCGCCCGACTACCGGGACTAGGTGGGGGGAGACCCAGTACTTC
-	TRBV9	TRBJ2-1	TRBD2	CASSVAPSGGNNEQFF	TGTGCCAGCAGCGTAGCGCCTAGCGGGGGAAACAATGAGCAGTTCTTC
-	TRBV4-3	TRBJ2-4	-	CASSQEYQGGFRNIQYF	TGCGCCAGCAGCCAGGAGTACCAGGGGGGTTTTAGAAACATTCAGTACTTC
-	TRBV6-1	TRBJ1-2	-	CASTLTDNYGYTF	TGTGCCAGCACCCTTACAGATAACTATGGCTACACCTTC
few	TRBV18	TRBJ2-2	TRBD2	CASSPLAGDGIGELFF	TGTGCCAGCTCACCTCTAGCGGGAGATGGGATCGGGGAGCTGTTTTTT
-	TRBV10-3	TRBJ1-2	-	CAISEAVLNYGYTF	TGTGCCATCAGTGAGGCGGTTTTGAACTATGGCTACACCTTC
-	TRBV5-1	TRBJ2-5	TRBD1	CASTLDRGIETQYF	TGCGCCAGCACGCTGGACAGGGGCATCGAGACCCAGTACTTC
-	TRBV10-1	TRBJ1-5	-	CARPGHYGNQPQHF	TGCGCCAGACCGGGACACTACGGGAATCAGCCCCAGCATTTT
-	TRBV6-6	TRBJ1-1	-	CASGEGVRDTEAFF	TGTGCCAGCGGTGAGGGGGTTAGGGACACTGAAGCTTTCTTT
-	TRBV14	TRBJ2-5	TRBD2	CASSQRTLRGGARVWAQYF	TGTGCCAGCAGCCAGCGGACCCTCCGCGGGGGAGCGCGGGTTTGGGCCCAGTACTTC
-	TRBV6-1	TRBJ1-1	TRBD1	CASSRRGFTEAFF	TGTGCCAGCAGCCGCAGGGGGTTCACTGAAGCTTTCTTT
-	TRBV6-6	TRBJ1-3	TRBD1	CASRRGQGNTIYF	TGTGCCAGCAGGAGGGGACAGGGAAACACCATATATTTT
-	TRBV28	TRBJ2-3	TRBD2	CASSGGDLDSDTQYF	TGTGCCAGCAGCGGGGGGGACTTGGACTCAGATACGCAGTATTTT
-	TRBV29-1	TRBJ2-1	TRBD1	CSVDLGTGQFF	TGCAGCGTTGATCTGGGGACAGGTCAGTTCTTC
-	TRBV11-2	TRBJ1-1	TRBD1	CASSLKVLDRGRNTEAFF	TGTGCCAGCAGCTTAAAGGTCCTCGACAGGGGGCGGAACACTGAAGCTTTCTTT
-	TRBV4-3	TRBJ2-5	TRBD2	CASSQEGGGTGRETQYF	TGCGCCAGCAGCCAAGAGGGGGGGGGAACAGGCCGAGAGACCCAGTACTTC
-	TRBV14	TRBJ2-3	-	CASSPHPRLTSTDTQYF	TGTGCCAGCAGCCCCCACCCTAGACTAACTAGCACAGATACGCAGTATTTT
-	TRBV30	TRBJ1-5	TRBD1	CAWGTGQGNQPQHF	TGTGCCTGGGGGACAGGGCAAGGCAATCAGCCCCAGCATTTT
-	TRBV12-1	TRBJ2-3	-	CASSPWLAGDHTDTQYF	TGTGCCAGCAGCCCATGGTTAGCGGGGGACCACACAGATACGCAGTATTTT
-	TRBV4-3	TRBJ1-1	-	CASSQYRKGEAFF	TGCGCCAGCAGCCAATACAGGAAGGGGGAAGCTTTCTTT
-	TRBV6-5	TRBJ2-5	-	CASSYSLSHQETQYF	TGTGCCAGCAGTTACTCCCTCAGTCACCAAGAGACCCAGTACTTC
few	TRBV7-9	TRBJ1-5	-	CASSLGGVVSWGNQPQHF	TGTGCCAGCAGCTTAGGGGGGGTTGTTTCCTGGGGTAATCAGCCCCAGCATTTT
few	TRBV7-3	TRBJ2-1	TRBD2	CASSWTAGGYNEQFF	TGTGCCAGCAGCTGGACAGCGGGGGGCTACAATGAGCAGTTCTTC
-	TRBV7-3	TRBJ1-2	-	CASSVGTDANYGYTF	TGTGCCAGCAGCGTGGGGACTGACGCTAACTATGGCTACACCTTC